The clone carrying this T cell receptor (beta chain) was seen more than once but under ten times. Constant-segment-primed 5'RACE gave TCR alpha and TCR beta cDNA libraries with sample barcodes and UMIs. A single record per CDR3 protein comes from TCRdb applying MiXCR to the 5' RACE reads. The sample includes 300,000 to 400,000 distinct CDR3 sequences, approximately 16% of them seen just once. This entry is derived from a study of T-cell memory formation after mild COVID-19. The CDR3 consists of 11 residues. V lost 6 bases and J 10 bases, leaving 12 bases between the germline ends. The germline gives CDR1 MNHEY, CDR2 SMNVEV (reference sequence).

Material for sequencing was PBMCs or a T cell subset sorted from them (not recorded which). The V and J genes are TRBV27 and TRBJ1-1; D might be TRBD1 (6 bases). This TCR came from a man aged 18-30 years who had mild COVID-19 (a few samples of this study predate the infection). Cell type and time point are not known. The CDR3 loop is CASSPGHGAFF. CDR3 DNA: TGTGCCAGCAGCCCGGGACATGGAGCTTTCTTT.